This T cell receptor (beta chain) was recorded in a study of response to subunit inactivated influenza vaccine. Study-level points and caveats: Only a handful of new T cells, the authors suggested, are recruited with each seasonal influenza vaccination.

Turning to this clonotype: Antigen unknown.

Germline V gene sequence: CDR1 SGHDT, CDR2 YYEEEE. The V end was cut by 7 bases, the J end by 3 bases, with 9 bases between. This CDR3 spans 12 amino acids. TCRdb called the RT-PCR reads again in MiXCR, with one record for every CDR3 protein. The table has around 570,000 distinct CDR3 sequences, roughly 8.2% seen once. J is TRBJ2-3 and V is TRBV5-6; D gene uncertain. Here the sequenced sample was PBMCs from blood, taken roughly 24 months after vaccination. The clonotype comes from a man between 50 and 70 years old who received an inactivated influenza vaccine. CDR3 bases: TGTGCCAGCCGAAGCGTAACAGATACGCAGTATTTT. This translates into CASRSVTDTQYF. Looking up the rest from reference TRBV5-6 and TRBJ2-3 gives the full variable domain: DAGVTQSPTHLIKTRGQQVTLRCSPKSGHDTVSWYQQALGQGPQFIFQYYEEEERQRGNFPDRFSGHQFPNYSSELNVNALLLGDSALYLCASRSVTDTQYFGPGTRLTVL.